This T cell receptor (beta chain) originates from a study of blood T cell repertoires in COVID-19. Study at large: In each case, the material was cDNA or gDNA derived from T cells, B-cell-depleted T cells, or PBMCs.

TCRdb keeps only in-frame clones here, not all; method: immunoSEQ multiplex PCR. Altogether roughly 250,000 clones are present, 81% being singletons, with the ten largest covering just under 3%. The length of the CDR3 is 17 residues. CDR1 LGHDT and CDR2 YNNKEL come from the germline V gene (reference sequence). The ends lost 4 bases at V and 7 bases at J; junction bases unmatched: 15. The source is a woman between 55 and 75 years old with active or convalescent COVID-19. The chain recombines TRBV3-1 (or the pseudogene TRBV3-2) with TRBJ1-4, with 7 bases identical to TRBD1. The sequenced material came from peripheral blood. The CDR3 nucleotides read TGTGCCAGCAGCCTATACCTAAAGACAGGGCGAAGTGAAAAACTGTTTTTT. Translated, it gives CASSLYLKTGRSEKLFF.